Below, one TCR beta chain is given with its context. The junction does not match germline at one end; this may be a read error. The germline CDR1 and CDR2 sequences are SGHRS and YFSETQ. The CDR3 loop spans 15 amino acids. This specimen comes from a study of blood T cell repertoires in COVID-19. The wider study: The samples span acute and convalescent COVID-19 from the United States, Italy and Spain.

The assay was immunoSEQ multiplex PCR, and TCRdb's table has in-frame clones only and misses some. In the table there are roughly 220,000 clones, roughly 88% of which are singletons. The chain links TRBV5-1 to TRBJ2-1, with 7 bases fitting TRBD2. The receptor was isolated from a middle-aged woman with acute COVID-19. Sample: PBMCs or T cells enriched from blood (not recorded which). The CDR3 nucleotides read TGCGCCAGCACCTTGACGGGGGGTACCTACAATGAGCAGTTCTTC. It codes for CASTLTGGTYNEQFF.